The next 32 T cell receptor beta chains were all read from a single sample in a study of T cell repertoires in cytomegalovirus infection. TCRdb re-analysed the reads in MiXCR, keeping a single row per CDR3 protein. The data show around 710,000 distinct CDR3 sequences, with 25% to 35% seen just once and roughly 13% held by the top ten. No antigen is known for these receptors. Specimen: cultured CD8+ T cells from PBMCs, collected from culture after CMV antigen stimulation. Source of these receptors: a human donor in good health (CMV status not recorded). Some clones in this sample may be carry-over from other donors' samples.

The chain is built from TRBV6-2 or TRBV6-3 and TRBJ2-7; D may match TRBD1 or TRBD2 (5 bases each). The CDR3 spans 13 residues. CDR1 is MNHEY and CDR2 is SVGEGT in the germline V gene. Trimming stripped 5 bases from V and 0 bases from J, with 8 bases between. Written as DNA, the CDR3 is TGTGCCAGCAGTACGGGGCACTCCTACGAGCAGTACGTC. Translation: CASSTGHSYEQYV.

The V and J genes are TRBV4-1 and TRBJ1-5; 9 bases agree with TRBD1. Trimming cost V 0 bases and J 8 bases; bases outside gene matches: 8. Germline V gene data show CDR1 as MGHRA and CDR2 as YSYEKL. CDR3 size: 16 residues. CDR3 nucleotide sequence: TGCGCCAGCAGCCAAGAAGGAACAGGGGGCTGGGAGCCCCAGCATTTT. Translated: CASSQEGTGGWEPQHF.

There are a few counts of this clonotype. The chain couples TRBV24-1 to TRBJ2-5; TRBD2 matches 10 bases. The J segment lost 9 bases and the V segment lost 4 bases, leaving 7 bases of the junction unmatched. Germline V gene data show CDR1 as KGHDR and CDR2 as SFDVKD. CDR3 size: 14 residues. The CDR3 region has the DNA TGTGCCACCAGTGACTCCGGGACTAGCGAGTCCCAGTACTTC. Protein: CATSDSGTSESQYF.

In its sample, this clonotype was seen once. J is TRBJ2-1 and V is TRBV27; D remains ambiguous. There are 13 residues in the CDR3. Trimming removed 4 bases at V and 3 bases at J, with 7 bases between. Germline V CDR1 and CDR2: MNHEY, SMNVEV (reference sequence). CDR3 nucleotides: TGTGCCAGCAGTTCGGACGACTACAATGAGCAGTTCTTC. Amino acids: CASSSDDYNEQFF.

This chain uses TRBV28 with TRBJ2-7; TRBD2 is a possible D gene (5 bases). The germline gives CDR1 MDHEN, CDR2 SYDVKM. V was cut by 4 bases and J by 0 bases, with 19 bases left in between. There are 17 residues in the CDR3. The CDR3 here is CASSSYSGIRSSYEQYV. CDR3 nucleotide sequence: TGTGCCAGCAGTTCTTACTCGGGGATTAGGAGCTCCTACGAGCAGTACGTC.

J is TRBJ1-6 and V is TRBV9; 8 nucleotides line up with TRBD1. V was clipped by 0 bases and J by 7 bases; unmatched bases: 9. The CDR3 runs to 17 residues. CDR1 is SGDLS, CDR2 YYNGEE, per germline. The CDR3 nucleotides are TGTGCCAGCAGCGTAGCAAGGCAGGGGGCTCGAAATTCACCCCTCCACTTT. Protein product: CASSVARQGARNSPLHF. The variable domain in full, with the rest retrieved from reference TRBV9 and TRBJ1-6, is DSGVTQTPKHLITATGQRVTLRCSPRSGDLSVYWYQQSLDQGLQFLIQYYNGEERAKGNILERFSAQQFPDLHSELNLSSLELGDSALYFCASSVARQGARNSPLHFGNGTRLTVT.

The chain combines TRBV5-6 with TRBJ1-1, with TRBD1 as a possible D gene (5 bases). Germline CDR1 is SGHDT and CDR2 is YYEEEE. The germline V and J ends were trimmed by 1 base and 0 bases, with 10 bases remaining between them. The CDR3 has 15 amino acids. The CDR3 loop reads CASSLLWDLNTEAFF. Here the CDR3 DNA reads TGTGCCAGCAGCTTGTTGTGGGACCTGAACACTGAAGCTTTCTTT.

This clonotype has ten or more counts. This chain connects TRBV6-1 to TRBJ2-3; tentative D call: TRBD2 (6 bases). Looked up from germline, CDR1 is MNHNS and CDR2 is SASEGT. This CDR3 spans 15 amino acids. V was cut by 2 bases and J by 2 bases, with 11 bases left in between. Here the CDR3 DNA reads TGTGCCAGCAGTGAATTGGGGGGAGACACAGATACGCAGTATTTT. Translated, it gives CASSELGGDTDTQYF.

V and J are TRBV27 and TRBJ2-7; perhaps D is TRBD1 or TRBD2 (5 bases each). The germline CDR1 and CDR2 sequences are MNHEY and SMNVEV (reference sequence). With 0 bases removed from V and 3 bases from J, the gap between germline ends came to 15 bases. This CDR3 spans 16 amino acids. The CDR3 nucleotides read TGTGCCAGCAGTTTATCGATTGGGGGATCTTTCTACGAGCAGTACTTC. Translation: CASSLSIGGSFYEQYF.

This clonotype was seen ten or more times. V gene TRBV7-6 combines with J gene TRBJ2-5, with 10 bases fitting TRBD1. V shed 7 bases and J 0 bases; nucleotides not matched to a gene: 5. Looked up from germline, CDR1 is SGHVS and CDR2 is FNYEAQ. There are 15 residues in the CDR3. The DNA for the CDR3 is TGTGCCAGCACCACCGGGACAGGGGACCAAGAGACCCAGTACTTC. Protein product: CASTTGTGDQETQYF.

V is TRBV28 and J is TRBJ2-3; TRBD1 aligns across 11 bases. The CDR3 contains 14 residues. Trimming cost V 7 bases and J 5 bases; bases outside gene matches: 5. CDR1 and CDR2 from the germline V gene are MDHEN and SYDVKM. CDR3 residues: CASTIGTGGDTQYF. DNA of the CDR3: TGTGCCAGCACCATTGGGACAGGGGGAGATACGCAGTATTTT.

The chain carries TRBV9 and TRBJ1-3; 9 nucleotides align to TRBD1. Germline-derived CDR1 and CDR2 are SGDLS and YYNGEE. The V and J ends lost 3 bases and 0 bases, in that order; junction bases with no gene match: 10. The CDR3 loop spans 18 amino acids. CDR3 loop: CASSGGQGLGISGNTIYF. The CDR3 nucleotides are TGTGCCAGCAGCGGGGGACAGGGCCTGGGGATCTCTGGAAACACCATATATTTT.

Only one count was recorded for this clonotype. With a much larger clone just one base away, this may be a read error. The chain combines TRBV7-8 with TRBJ1-2, with D maybe TRBD1 (5 bases). Trimming cost V 10 bases and J 4 bases, with 16 bases left between them. Germline CDR1 and CDR2: SGHVS and FQNEAQ. The CDR3 runs to 13 residues. CDR3: CATLGGTPYGYTF. The CDR3 DNA sequence: TGTGCCACACTGGGGGGGACCCCCTATGGCTACACCTTC.

A few counts support this clonotype. This chain connects TRBV7-6 to TRBJ1-3; possibly TRBD1 for D (5 bases). In germline, CDR1 is SGHVS, CDR2 FNYEAQ. This CDR3 is built from 19 residues. V lost 3 bases and J 2 bases, leaving 23 bases between the germline ends. CDR3 DNA: TGTGCCAGCAGCTTCCTCGGGGGGACCCAAAGATACCCTGGAAACACCATATATTTT. Its translation is CASSFLGGTQRYPGNTIYF.

V and J are TRBV7-4 and TRBJ1-2; 11 nucleotides line up with TRBD1. The germline gives CDR1 SGHVT, CDR2 SQSDAQ. The CDR3 loop spans 17 amino acids. The J segment lost 2 bases and the V segment lost 3 bases, leaving 8 bases of the junction unmatched. CDR3 sequence (DNA): TGTGCCAGCAGCTTCCCGGGACAGGGGGTTATGAACTATGGCTACACCTTC. Amino acid sequence: CASSFPGQGVMNYGYTF.

The chain combines TRBV20-1 with TRBJ1-4; 9 positions match TRBD1. The V and J ends lost 0 bases and 8 bases, in that order; junction bases with no gene match: 4. Looked up from germline, CDR1 is DFQATT and CDR2 is SNEGSKA (reference sequence). The CDR3 extends over 14 amino acids. The CDR3 sequence is CSARDRTGDEKLFF. The CDR3 nucleotides are TGCAGTGCTAGAGATAGGACAGGGGACGAAAAACTGTTTTTT.

The rearrangement joins TRBV12-5 to TRBJ1-1; D call uncertain. The CDR3 is 15 residues long. Per the germline V gene, CDR1 is LGHNT and CDR2 is FRNRAP. V was shortened by 4 bases and J by 1 base, with 13 bases between the two germline ends. The CDR3 sequence is CASGSRKGPNTEAFF. Here the CDR3 DNA reads TGTGCTAGTGGTTCCCGTAAGGGCCCGAACACTGAAGCTTTCTTT.

This clonotype was detected only a few times. This chain links TRBV6-5 with TRBJ1-2; D perhaps matches TRBD1 (5 bases). Germline lookup yields CDR1 MNHEY and CDR2 SVGAGI. This CDR3 spans 15 amino acids. Trimming took off 4 bases at V and 4 bases at J, with 16 bases between the two ends. The CDR3 sequence: CASSFGTPGSYGYTF. CDR3 DNA sequence: TGTGCCAGCAGTTTCGGGACGCCCGGGAGCTATGGCTACACCTTC.

The rearrangement uses TRBV28 and TRBJ2-1, with 9 bases identical to TRBD1. The length of the CDR3 is 15 residues. Looked up from germline, CDR1 is MDHEN and CDR2 is SYDVKM. Trimming at V came to 6 bases and at J to 0 bases, leaving 3 bases not matched to a gene. CDR3 residues: CASSRDRVSYNEQFF. Here the CDR3 DNA reads TGTGCCAGCAGCAGGGACAGGGTCTCCTACAATGAGCAGTTCTTC.

This clonotype was observed at least ten times. The chain uses TRBV19 and TRBJ2-7; the D gene could be TRBD1 or TRBD2 (5 bases each). The V end lost 3 bases, the J end lost 4 bases, and 13 bases lay between the germline ends. The CDR3 is made up of 14 amino acids. The V gene's germline CDR1 is LNHDA and CDR2 SQIVND (reference sequence). The CDR3 sequence: CASSIRDGWYEQYF. The CDR3 region has the DNA TGTGCCAGTAGTATCCGGGACGGGTGGTACGAGCAGTACTTC.

The chain carries TRBV2 and TRBJ2-1; 9 nucleotides match TRBD2. The V gene end was trimmed by 6 bases and the J gene end by 2 bases; junction bases not matched to a gene: 11. Per the germline V gene, CDR1 is SNHLY and CDR2 is FYNNEI. The CDR3 is 17 residues long. CDR3 region: CASRVARLADTYNEQFF. DNA of the CDR3: TGTGCCAGCAGAGTTGCTCGACTAGCGGATACCTACAATGAGCAGTTCTTC.

J is TRBJ2-3 and V is TRBV7-9, with D possibly called TRBD1 or TRBD2 (5 bases each). The ends were cut back, 5 bases at V and 0 bases at J, with 12 bases in the middle. The V gene's germline CDR1 is SEHNR and CDR2 FQNEAQ (reference sequence). The CDR3 totals 15 residues. The CDR3 loop reads CASSTTGRSTDTQYF. CDR3 DNA: TGTGCCAGCAGCACCACGGGACGGAGCACAGATACGCAGTATTTT.

This clonotype showed up just a few times. The chain carries TRBV2 and TRBJ2-3, with D possibly matching TRBD1 (5 bases). Germline V gene sequence: CDR1 SNHLY, CDR2 FYNNEI. CDR3 length: 15 amino acids. The V and J ends lost 4 bases and 1 base respectively, with 12 bases between them. The CDR3 loop reads CASSAWGEGTDTQYF. DNA for the CDR3: TGTGCCAGCAGTGCGTGGGGCGAGGGCACAGATACGCAGTATTTT.

The rearrangement links TRBV5-4 to TRBJ2-3; 11 bases line up with TRBD2. J was trimmed by 6 bases and V by 2 bases; bases with no gene match: 5. Germline V gene sequence: CDR1 SGHNT, CDR2 YYREEE (reference sequence). This CDR3 spans 15 amino acids. The CDR3 DNA reads TGTGCCAGCAGCTTTCGGCCTAGCGGGGGGGATACGCAGTATTTT. Protein product: CASSFRPSGGDTQYF.

The chain recombines TRBV18 with TRBJ2-1; 8 bases align to TRBD1. CDR1 and CDR2 from the germline V gene are KGHSH and LQKENI. V lost 6 bases, J lost 4 bases, and 8 bases stayed unmatched. The CDR3 spans 15 residues. The CDR3 region is CASSPRTGHYNEQFF. For the CDR3, the DNA is TGTGCCAGCTCCCCAAGGACAGGGCATTACAATGAGCAGTTCTTC.

In this sample, this clonotype turned up many times. The rearrangement uses TRBV12-5 and TRBJ2-2, with TRBD1 matching over 8 bases. V shed 4 bases and J 1 base; nucleotides not matched to a gene: 11. CDR1 and CDR2 from the germline V gene are LGHNT and FRNRAP. This CDR3 is 18 amino acids long. The CDR3, as DNA: TGTGCTAGTGGTTCCGCCCCGGGACAGGAATTGAACACCGGGGAGCTGTTTTTT. Protein sequence: CASGSAPGQELNTGELFF.

Points on this clonotype: Germline is not matched at one junction end, which may reflect a read error. The chain employs TRBV27 and TRBJ2-3; 7 positions match TRBD1. This CDR3 spans 16 amino acids. Looked up from germline, CDR1 is MNHEY and CDR2 is SMNVEV (reference sequence). The CDR3 protein is CTSSLLPGTDTDTQYF. The CDR3 DNA reads as TGTACCAGCAGTTTACTCCCCGGGACAGACACAGATACGCAGTATTTT.

Details on this clonotype: Germline and junction disagree at one end, which may indicate a read error. The J gene is TRBJ2-5, the V gene TRBV7-2, with D hard to call. Germline V CDR1 and CDR2: SGHTA, FQGNSA. CDR3 length: 11 amino acids. The CDR3 bases are TGTGCCAGCAGCTTGGAAGAGACCCAGAACTTC. Translated, it gives CASSLEETQNF.

The table lists this clonotype with a few counts. The J gene is TRBJ2-3, the V gene TRBV6-2 or TRBV6-3, with D maybe TRBD2 (6 bases). The CDR3 loop spans 12 amino acids. Germline assignment: CDR1 MNHEY and CDR2 SVGEGT. Deletions cut 2 bases from V and 8 bases from J, with 8 bases between. CDR3 sequence reads: CASSYDGSTQYF. The CDR3 DNA reads TGTGCCAGCAGTTACGACGGGAGTACGCAGTATTTT.

V gene TRBV7-9 combines with J gene TRBJ1-5; D is unresolved. CDR3 length: 13 residues. The V and J ends lost 1 base and 8 bases respectively, with 9 bases between them. CDR1 is SEHNR, CDR2 FQNEAQ, per germline (reference sequence). The CDR3, as DNA: TGTGCCAGCAGCTTAGGGTACTCAGAGCCCCAGCATTTT. Translated, it gives CASSLGYSEPQHF.

The gene calls are TRBV7-8 and TRBJ1-2, with D hard to call. There are 14 residues in the CDR3. Trimming removed 5 bases from V and 5 bases from J, with 15 bases in between. Per the germline V gene, CDR1 is SGHVS and CDR2 is FQNEAQ. The DNA for the CDR3 is TGTGCCAGCAGCCCCGGACGGAGCCCGTATGGCTACACCTTC. Translated: CASSPGRSPYGYTF.

V usage is TRBV5-6 and J usage is TRBJ1-5; tentative D call: TRBD1 (6 bases). The CDR3 contains 15 residues. Germline V CDR1 and CDR2: SGHDT, YYEEEE. V gave up 2 bases and J gave up 6 bases, with 15 bases separating them. This CDR3 is CASSFWMGQGQPQHF. CDR3 DNA: TGTGCCAGCAGCTTCTGGATGGGACAAGGTCAGCCCCAGCATTTT.